Sequencing of this TCR beta chain was carried out in a study of blood T cell repertoires in COVID-19. Turning to the study itself: Sites in the United States, Italy and Spain provided acute and convalescent COVID-19 samples. The analysed material was cDNA or gDNA that came from T cells, B-cell-depleted T cells, or PBMCs.

Only in-frame clones appear in the TCRdb table, and some are missing; sequencing was by immunoSEQ multiplex PCR. This table holds roughly 180,000 clones, about three quarters found once. CDR1 and CDR2 (germline): MDHEN, SYDVKM. This CDR3 has 12 residues. V lost 6 bases, J lost 7 bases, and 3 bases stayed unmatched. This clonotype was sampled from a woman aged 50 to 65 with active or convalescent COVID-19. The rearrangement joins TRBV28 to TRBJ1-2; TRBD1 agrees at 9 bases. The specimen sequenced was peripheral blood. The CDR3 sequence is CASSRTGAGYTF. Written as DNA, the CDR3 is TGTGCCAGCAGCCGGACAGGGGCTGGCTACACCTTC.